The 29 T cell receptor beta chains presented below share a single source sample, sequenced in a study of cytomegalovirus exposure and HLA in healthy donors. The PCR employed 60 Vbeta primers together with 13 Jbeta primers. The protocol was immunoSEQ multiplex PCR, while the TCRdb copy is restricted to in-frame clones and leaves out a portion. This sample's clone table lists fewer than 100,000 clones. The sequenced sample was PBMCs. The receptors shown here come from a man between 18 and 35 years old in good health and CMV-seropositive.

This chain links TRBV13 with TRBJ1-2; D is unresolved. This CDR3 region has 15 residues. Germline assignment: CDR1 PRHDT and CDR2 FYEKMQ (reference sequence). The V and J ends lost 4 bases and 0 bases respectively, with 12 bases between them. The DNA of the CDR3 is TGTGCCAGCAGCTCAAAACTGACTCCTAACTATGGCTACACCTTC. It is translated as CASSSKLTPNYGYTF.

The chain links TRBV9 to TRBJ1-2; 7 bases agree with TRBD1. Germline CDR1 is SGDLS and CDR2 is YYNGEE. The trim removed 6 bases at V and 7 bases at J, leaving 12 bases unmatched. This CDR3 is 14 amino acids long. CDR3 residues: CASTNPTGSSGYTF. CDR3 DNA: TGTGCCAGCACCAACCCGACAGGGTCGAGTGGCTACACCTTC.

J is TRBJ2-5 and V is TRBV20-1; D possibly corresponds to TRBD1 (5 bases). V was cut by 7 bases and J by 4 bases, with 10 bases left in between. Germline V lookup: CDR1 DFQATT, CDR2 SNEGSKA (reference sequence). The CDR3 runs to 11 residues. The CDR3 loop is CSVPGSETQYF. The CDR3 DNA reads as TGCAGTGTCCCAGGGTCAGAGACCCAGTACTTC.

This chain joins TRBV6-1 and TRBJ2-2; TRBD1 aligns across 8 bases. Germline V gene data show CDR1 as MNHNS and CDR2 as SASEGT. V shed 1 base, J shed 5 bases, and the junction held 3 bases outside the gene matches. The CDR3 loop spans 15 amino acids. CDR3 residues: CASSEGWTGTGELFF. The DNA for the CDR3 is TGTGCCAGCAGTGAAGGTTGGACAGGGACCGGGGAGCTGTTTTTT.

V is TRBV15 and J is TRBJ2-3; TRBD2 is a possible D gene (8 bases). V was clipped by 1 base and J by 4 bases, with 15 bases between them. There are 16 residues in the CDR3. Germline CDR1 LNHNV, CDR2 YYDKDF (reference sequence). The CDR3 reads CATSRAREGASDTQYF. CDR3 bases: TGTGCCACCAGCAGAGCCCGGGAGGGGGCTTCAGATACGCAGTATTTT.

The V gene is TRBV5-1, the J gene TRBJ1-1; D perhaps matches TRBD1 (5 bases). This CDR3 is 15 amino acids long. Germline V lookup: CDR1 SGHRS, CDR2 YFSETQ. Trimming left V 2 bases short and J 0 bases short, with 11 bases between. The CDR3 is CASSFLDSMNTEAFF. CDR3 coding DNA: TGCGCCAGCAGCTTCCTCGACAGTATGAACACTGAAGCTTTCTTT.

The V call is TRBV6-6, the J call TRBJ1-5; a possible D gene is TRBD1 (6 bases). Trimming shortened V by 7 bases and J by 1 base, and 11 bases separated the two germline ends. Per germline, CDR1 MNHNY and CDR2 SVGAGI (reference sequence). The CDR3 loop spans 14 amino acids. For the CDR3, the DNA is TGTGCCAGCATGAGTACAGGGAGCAATCAGCCCCAGCATTTT. As protein: CASMSTGSNQPQHF.

The chain recombines TRBV7-3 with TRBJ2-3, with D maybe TRBD1 (5 bases). The germline V gene has CDR1 SGHTA and CDR2 FQGTGA. With 5 bases removed from V and 5 bases from J, the gap between germline ends came to 8 bases. The CDR3 is 12 amino acids. CDR3 DNA sequence: TGTGCCAGCAGCCCTGACAGAGATACGCAGTATTTT. Translated, it gives CASSPDRDTQYF.

The V call is TRBV10-3, the J call TRBJ2-3; 11 bases are shared with TRBD2. After removal of 2 bases from V and 1 base from J, the junction contained 8 bases not matched to a gene. This CDR3 spans 18 amino acids. Germline CDR1 ENHRY, CDR2 SYGVKD. The CDR3 reads CAISEPTSLAGGTDTQYF. The CDR3 nucleotides read TGTGCCATCAGTGAGCCGACCTCACTAGCGGGAGGCACAGATACGCAGTATTTT.

The chain joins TRBV29-1 to TRBJ2-3; TRBD2 matches at 10 bases. The V segment lost 4 bases and the J segment 5 bases; nucleotides outside the gene matches: 15. This CDR3 region has 17 residues. Germline-derived CDR1 and CDR2 are SQVTM and ANQGSEA. This chain's CDR3 is CSVARGLAGERRDTQYF. CDR3 sequence (DNA): TGCAGCGTTGCGAGGGGGCTAGCGGGGGAACGCCGAGATACGCAGTATTTT.

This chain joins TRBV5-6 and TRBJ1-5; weak D call: TRBD1 (5 bases). Germline V gene lookup returns CDR1 SGHDT and CDR2 YYEEEE. The V end lost 2 bases, the J end lost 6 bases, and 15 bases lay between the germline ends. This CDR3 comprises 15 residues. The CDR3 nucleotides read TGTGCCAGCAGCTTATTCCGCAGGGTAGGTCAGCCCCAGCATTTT. This encodes CASSLFRRVGQPQHF.

The chain employs TRBV7-9 and TRBJ2-7; D possibly corresponds to TRBD1 (5 bases). Germline-derived CDR1 and CDR2 are SEHNR and FQNEAQ (reference sequence). Deletions cut 1 base from V and 2 bases from J, with 9 bases between. The CDR3 has 14 amino acids. CDR3 bases: TGTGCCAGCAGCTTAGACAGGACAACCTACGAGCAGTACTTC. Translation gives CASSLDRTTYEQYF.

The rearrangement joins TRBV6-1 to TRBJ2-7, with a tentative D call TRBD2 (6 bases). The ends were cut back, 6 bases at V and 4 bases at J, with 16 bases in the middle. This CDR3 has 14 residues. Germline lookup yields CDR1 MNHNS and CDR2 SASEGT. CDR3 region: CASRGTYRGYEQYF. CDR3 nucleotides: TGTGCCAGCAGGGGGACTTACCGCGGGTACGAGCAGTACTTC.

The rearrangement uses TRBV2 and TRBJ2-1, with 8 bases fitting TRBD1. CDR1 SNHLY and CDR2 FYNNEI come from the germline V gene. This CDR3 is 14 amino acids long. Trimming at V came to 3 bases and at J to 2 bases, leaving 0 bases not matched to a gene. Written as DNA, the CDR3 is TGTGCCAGCAGTGAGACAGGGGCCTACAATGAGCAGTTCTTC. Amino acids: CASSETGAYNEQFF. The complete variable domain, with remaining parts taken from reference TRBV2 and TRBJ2-1, reads EPEVTQTPSHQVTQMGQEVILRCVPISNHLYFYWYRQILGQKVEFLVSFYNNEISEKSEIFDDQFSVERPDGSNFTLKIRSTKLEDSAMYFCASSETGAYNEQFFGPGTRLTVL.

CDR3 in amino acids: CASTPGIQETQYF. DNA of the CDR3: TGTGCCAGCACCCCAGGGATCCAAGAGACCCAGTACTTC. The chain has TRBV2 and TRBJ2-5; perhaps TRBD1 as D (5 bases). Looked up from germline, CDR1 is SNHLY and CDR2 is FYNNEI. Deletions cut 7 bases from V and 1 base from J, with 10 bases between. CDR3 length: 13 amino acids.

The J gene is TRBJ1-5, the V gene TRBV7-8; D is unresolved. Germline V gene data show CDR1 as SGHVS and CDR2 as FQNEAQ. V lost 5 bases and J lost 6, with 14 bases in between. This CDR3 comprises 14 residues. CDR3 DNA: TGTGCCAGCAGCCGAGGGCAGAGAGTTCAGCCCCAGCATTTT. Protein sequence: CASSRGQRVQPQHF.

DNA of the CDR3: TGTGCCAGCAGCCAAGTGTCAGCGAACACCGGGGAGCTGTTTTTT. Its protein is CASSQVSANTGELFF. J is TRBJ2-2 and V is TRBV14; D gene uncertain. The V gene lost 1 base and the J gene lost 0 bases, with 6 bases spanning the gap. The germline V gene encodes CDR1 SGHDN and CDR2 FVKESK. The CDR3 has 15 residues.

The rearrangement joins TRBV9 to TRBJ2-7; D is undetermined. V lost 0 bases, J lost 2 bases, and 12 bases lay in between. The germline gives CDR1 SGDLS, CDR2 YYNGEE. This CDR3 has 15 residues. The chain's CDR3 is CASSVATAVAYEQYF. CDR3 nucleotides: TGTGCCAGCAGCGTAGCTACGGCGGTTGCCTACGAGCAGTACTTC.

The V gene is TRBV10-3, the J gene TRBJ1-1, with 8 bases that match TRBD1. The CDR3 length is 12 residues. The trim removed 5 bases at V and 7 bases at J, leaving 3 bases unmatched. Germline V gives CDR1 ENHRY, CDR2 SYGVKD. The DNA for the CDR3 is TGTGCCATCAGTTACGGACAGGGTGAAGCTTTCTTT. The encoded protein is CAISYGQGEAFF.

CDR3 bases: TGTGCCAGCAGTGGGACAGGTGAAGGTTTAGATGGCTACACCTTC. Residues: CASSGTGEGLDGYTF. The chain is built from TRBV6-1 and TRBJ1-2; 7 positions match TRBD1. The germline V gene encodes CDR1 MNHNS and CDR2 SASEGT. J was trimmed by 6 bases and V by 4 bases; bases with no gene match: 11. The CDR3 has 15 residues.

V usage is TRBV6-5 and J usage is TRBJ1-2; 8 bases are shared with TRBD1. The V gene's germline CDR1 is MNHEY and CDR2 SVGAGI. After removal of 9 bases from V and 3 bases from J, the junction contained 6 bases not matched to a gene. CDR3 length: 13 residues. In DNA, the CDR3 is TGTGCCAGTTCCAGGGGGCAGTACTATGGCTACACCTTC. Translation: CASSRGQYYGYTF.

V is TRBV6-6 and J is TRBJ2-7, with 8 bases aligning to TRBD2. Germline CDR1 and CDR2: MNHNY and SVGAGI (reference sequence). The J segment lost 4 bases and the V segment lost 5 bases, leaving 13 bases of the junction unmatched. This CDR3 has 16 amino acids. DNA of the CDR3: TGTGCCAGCAGTCCTCATTCGGGTAGCGGGGTTTACGAGCAGTACTTC. This gives the protein CASSPHSGSGVYEQYF.

V gene TRBV27 combines with J gene TRBJ2-7; 8 positions agree with TRBD2. The germline V gene encodes CDR1 MNHEY and CDR2 SMNVEV (reference sequence). After removal of 2 bases from V and 0 bases from J, the junction contained 15 bases not matched to a gene. This CDR3 has 19 residues. The CDR3 coding sequence is TGTGCCAGCAGTTTAAGAATTTGGGGTGGCGGGGGGATCTCCTACGAGCAGTACTTC. It codes for CASSLRIWGGGGISYEQYF.

The chain uses TRBV5-4 and TRBJ1-2; 7 nucleotides agree with TRBD1. With 4 bases clipped from V and 4 bases from J, the junction kept 7 bases outside the gene matches. Germline loops: CDR1 SGHNT, CDR2 YYREEE (reference sequence). The CDR3 covers 14 residues. The CDR3 DNA reads as TGTGCCAGCAGCCCGGGACAGTTGACCTATGGCTACACCTTC. Amino acid sequence: CASSPGQLTYGYTF.

This sequence joins TRBV7-6 and TRBJ1-1; weak D call: TRBD1 (5 bases). Germline V gene sequence: CDR1 SGHVS, CDR2 FNYEAQ. V was trimmed by 5 bases and J by 1 base, leaving 11 bases between them. CDR3 size: 14 residues. DNA of the CDR3: TGTGCCAGCAGCAGACCAGGGCCGAACACTGAAGCTTTCTTT. Encoded protein: CASSRPGPNTEAFF. Supplemented by reference TRBV7-6 and TRBJ1-1, the full variable domain reads GAGVSQSPRYKVTKRGQDVALRCDPISGHVSLYWYRQALGQGPEFLTYFNYEAQQDKSGLPNDRFSAERPEGSISTLTIQRTEQRDSAMYRCASSRPGPNTEAFFGQGTRLTVV.

The V and J genes are TRBV30 and TRBJ2-2; 7 bases align to TRBD2. CDR3 length equals 15 residues. Germline CDR1 reads GTSNPN; CDR2 reads SVGIG (reference sequence). V lost 0 bases and J lost 3; bases outside the gene matches: 4. Here the CDR3 reads CAWSVASGYTGELFF. As DNA, the CDR3 is TGTGCCTGGAGTGTGGCTAGCGGTTACACCGGGGAGCTGTTTTTT.

The gene calls are TRBV9 and TRBJ1-3, with a possible D match to TRBD1 (5 bases). The germline V gene has CDR1 SGDLS and CDR2 YYNGEE. CDR3 size: 13 residues. The V end was cut by 3 bases, the J end by 5 bases, with 9 bases between. The CDR3 DNA is TGTGCCAGCAGCGGACAGATCCGAAACACCATATATTTT. Its protein is CASSGQIRNTIYF.

The V gene is TRBV5-6, the J gene TRBJ2-1, with 13 bases identical to TRBD2. J lost 10 bases, V lost 3 bases, and 4 bases had no gene match. The CDR3 is 14 amino acids. The germline gives CDR1 SGHDT, CDR2 YYEEEE. CDR3 in amino acids: CASSSTSGRSEQFF. The CDR3 coding sequence is TGTGCCAGCAGCTCGACTAGCGGGAGGAGCGAGCAGTTCTTC.

This chain links TRBV4-1 with TRBJ1-4, with no clear D. V was clipped by 0 bases and J by 3 bases, with 14 bases between them. The germline CDR1 and CDR2 sequences are MGHRA and YSYEKL. There are 17 residues in the CDR3. The CDR3 is CASSQDEGSVANEKLFF. CDR3 DNA: TGCGCCAGCAGCCAAGATGAGGGCTCAGTAGCTAATGAAAAACTGTTTTTT.